This T cell receptor beta chain is drawn from a study of shared clonotypes between healthy human individuals. Germline V CDR1 and CDR2: SGDLS, YYNGEE. This CDR3 is built from 15 residues. The ends lost 0 bases at V and 6 bases at J; junction bases unmatched: 3. Libraries were prepared by immunoSEQ multiplex PCR; TCRdb keeps only in-frame clonotypes and omits some of them. The sample has fewer than 2.5 million clones, over 85% seen once; the top ten hold about 0.39%. A CD45RA-negative memory subset and a CD45RA+ naive subset were separated from the CD4+ cells. The receptor was isolated from a man aged 18 to 29 in good health. Some clones in this sample may be carry-over from other donors' samples. The rearrangement links TRBV9 to TRBJ2-1; 10 nucleotides agree with TRBD2. The specimen sequenced was naive CD4+ T cells from PBMCs. Subset given: CD45RA+ positively selected. The CDR3 sequence: CASSVAGLATNEQFF. CDR3 nucleotide sequence: TGTGCCAGCAGCGTAGCGGGACTAGCGACCAATGAGCAGTTCTTC.